These 25 T cell receptor beta chains share one sample of origin, sequenced in a study of OX40 agonist ivuxolimab in advanced cancers. Profiled with immunoSEQ multiplex PCR; TCRdb holds only in-frame clones, not every one. The table includes just over 90,000 clones, approximately 94% detected once. The material sequenced was CD4+ or CD8+ T cells sorted from blood, taken in a trial of the OX40 agonist ivuxolimab. All receptors come from an adult with an advanced solid tumor such as melanoma, head and neck, liver or kidney cancer.

This sequence joins TRBV6-1 and TRBJ2-5; TRBD2 is a possible D gene (5 bases). The CDR3 is 14 residues long. V shed 2 bases and J shed 2 bases, with 9 bases lying between them. Germline-derived CDR1 and CDR2 are MNHNS and SASEGT. CDR3 sequence reads: CASSEWGEQETQYF. In nucleotides, the CDR3 is TGTGCCAGCAGTGAATGGGGAGAGCAAGAGACCCAGTACTTC.

Concerning this clone: The same CDR3 also results from other DNA sequences found in this sample. This chain connects TRBV9 to TRBJ1-2; TRBD1 matches at 7 bases. Germline V lookup: CDR1 SGDLS, CDR2 YYNGEE. Losses at the gene ends were 3 bases for V and 3 bases for J; bases not matched to a gene: 2. This CDR3 has 13 residues. CDR3 nucleotides: TGTGCCAGCAGCGAAACAGGGGACTATGGCTACACCTTC. Its translation: CASSETGDYGYTF.

This sequence joins TRBV7-9 and TRBJ2-2, with D possibly being TRBD2 (5 bases). The CDR3 sequence is 12 residues long. V was pared by 5 bases and J by 8 bases, with 9 bases between. Germline V gene data show CDR1 as SEHNR and CDR2 as FQNEAQ (reference sequence). CDR3 sequence: CASSPGVGELFF. DNA of the CDR3: TGTGCCAGCAGCCCCGGGGTTGGGGAGCTGTTTTTT.

The genes are TRBV11-2 and TRBJ2-2; no firm D call. Looked up from germline, CDR1 is SGHAT and CDR2 is FQNNGV. This CDR3 has 15 residues. The germline V and J ends were trimmed by 1 base and 2 bases, with 8 bases remaining between them. The CDR3 coding sequence is TGTGCCAGCAGCTTAGTCGTCACCAACACCGGGGAGCTGTTTTTT. Residues: CASSLVVTNTGELFF.

The chain has TRBV6-6 and TRBJ2-7; maybe TRBD2 (6 bases). The CDR3 length is 14 residues. Trimming shortened V by 2 bases and J by 3 bases, and 11 bases separated the two germline ends. Germline values: CDR1 MNHNY, CDR2 SVGAGI (reference sequence). The CDR3 loop reads CASSYGGDGYEQYF. The CDR3 nucleotides are TGTGCCAGCAGTTACGGAGGGGACGGCTACGAGCAGTACTTC.

V usage is TRBV9 and J usage is TRBJ2-1; perhaps TRBD1 as D (5 bases). V lost 0 bases, J lost 7 bases, and 11 bases lay in between. This CDR3 is built from 14 residues. In germline, CDR1 is SGDLS, CDR2 YYNGEE. CDR3 protein: CASSVEGRANEQFF. Here the CDR3 DNA reads TGTGCCAGCAGCGTAGAAGGCAGGGCTAATGAGCAGTTCTTC.

The chain links TRBV7-8 to TRBJ2-7; the D gene could be TRBD1 or TRBD2 (7 bases each). Germline CDR1 and CDR2: SGHVS and FQNEAQ. There are 13 residues in the CDR3. The CDR3 nucleotides are TGTGCTTCAGGGGGGGGGAACTCCTACGAGCAGTACTTC. Its protein product is CASGGGNSYEQYF.

The genes are TRBV7-9 and TRBJ2-7, with 7 bases identical to TRBD1. Germline CDR1 and CDR2: SEHNR and FQNEAQ (reference sequence). The CDR3 totals 14 residues. The ends lost 5 bases at V and 3 bases at J; junction bases unmatched: 7. The CDR3, as DNA: TGTGCCAGCAGCCCTCCGGACAGGTTCTACGAGCAGTACTTC. Its translation: CASSPPDRFYEQYF.

The V gene is TRBV11-2, the J gene TRBJ1-1; no clear D gene. Germline assignment: CDR1 SGHAT and CDR2 FQNNGV. The V end was cut by 5 bases, the J end by 7 bases, with 8 bases between. There are 11 residues in the CDR3. This CDR3 is CASSLGNEAFF. CDR3 DNA sequence: TGTGCCAGCAGCCTAGGAAATGAAGCTTTCTTT.

V and J are TRBV27 and TRBJ1-5, with D uncertain. The germline V gene has CDR1 MNHEY and CDR2 SMNVEV (reference sequence). Trimming left V 4 bases short and J 3 bases short, with 7 bases between. The CDR3 has 13 residues. CDR3 amino acids: CASSYGFNQPQHF. In DNA form, the CDR3 reads TGTGCCAGCAGTTACGGGTTCAATCAGCCCCAGCATTTT.

This clone was picked up one time. The chain couples TRBV6-5 to TRBJ1-2, with D unclear. The CDR3 totals 15 residues. Germline loops: CDR1 MNHEY, CDR2 SVGAGI. Trimming removed 7 bases from V and 0 bases from J, with 15 bases in between. Here the CDR3 reads CASTEGRASNYGYTF. CDR3 bases: TGTGCCAGCACAGAAGGGAGGGCGTCTAACTATGGCTACACCTTC.

The J gene is TRBJ1-2, the V gene TRBV7-9; D gene ambiguous. The CDR3 is made up of 11 amino acids. The germline V gene has CDR1 SEHNR and CDR2 FQNEAQ (reference sequence). V lost 8 bases and J lost 3, with 7 bases in between. The CDR3 region has the DNA TGTGCCAGCGGTGCGGACTATGGCTACACCTTC. Translated: CASGADYGYTF.

The chain joins TRBV30 to TRBJ2-3; 11 bases are a match to TRBD2. CDR3 length: 14 residues. V lost 3 bases to trimming and J lost 6 bases; unmatched junction nucleotides: 5. Germline-derived CDR1 and CDR2 are GTSNPN and SVGIG (reference sequence). The chain's CDR3 is CAWRGVAGGDTQYF. CDR3 sequence (DNA): TGTGCCTGGAGGGGCGTAGCGGGAGGGGATACGCAGTATTTT.

The chain carries TRBV29-1 and TRBJ2-5, with D possibly being TRBD1 or TRBD2 (5 bases each). V lost 7 bases to trimming and J lost 5 bases, with 11 bases between them. Germline-derived CDR1 and CDR2 are SQVTM and ANQGSEA. The CDR3 runs 11 residues. Here the CDR3 reads CSGGVRETQYF. The CDR3 nucleotides read TGCAGCGGAGGGGTTAGGGAGACCCAGTACTTC.

V usage is TRBV5-1 and J usage is TRBJ2-5; TRBD2 matches at 8 bases. V trimming: 1 base; J trimming: 5 bases; junction bases outside the gene matches: 10. This CDR3 has 16 residues. The germline CDR1 and CDR2 sequences are SGHRS and YFSETQ. The CDR3 nucleotides read TGCGCCAGCAGCTTGAATGGACTAGCTGCTTTTGAGACCCAGTACTTC. It codes for CASSLNGLAAFETQYF.

The chain uses TRBV7-9 and TRBJ1-2, with D unclear. Looked up from germline, CDR1 is SEHNR and CDR2 is FQNEAQ (reference sequence). Trimming removed 1 base at V and 0 bases at J, with 12 bases between. CDR3 size: 16 residues. CDR3 nucleotides: TGTGCCAGCAGCTTAGACCCGGACGGCCCTAACTATGGCTACACCTTC. This gives the protein CASSLDPDGPNYGYTF.

V is TRBV29-1 and J is TRBJ1-1; TRBD1 matches 9 bases. CDR1 and CDR2 (germline): SQVTM, ANQGSEA. The V gene end was trimmed by 1 base and the J gene end by 10 bases; junction bases not matched to a gene: 10. The CDR3 is 14 amino acids. The CDR3 here is CSVEGTGQGGSAFF. CDR3 in DNA: TGCAGCGTTGAAGGTACGGGACAGGGAGGGTCAGCTTTCTTT.

This clone was seen once. The V and J genes are TRBV11-3 and TRBJ2-7, with D perhaps matching TRBD2 (6 bases). This CDR3 spans 14 amino acids. Germline values: CDR1 SGHNT, CDR2 YENEEA. The V and J ends lost 1 base and 5 bases respectively, with 12 bases between them. DNA of the CDR3: TGTGCCAGCAGCTTAGGTCCGGGGGAGAACGAGCAGTACTTC. It yields the protein CASSLGPGENEQYF.

Here the CDR3 reads CASTDSTRYEQYF. The CDR3 DNA reads TGTGCCAGCACCGACAGTACCCGCTACGAGCAGTACTTC. This chain uses TRBV2 with TRBJ2-7; D might be TRBD1 (5 bases). V was shortened by 7 bases and J by 3 bases, with 13 bases between the two germline ends. Germline CDR1 is SNHLY and CDR2 is FYNNEI. The CDR3 consists of 13 residues.

This chain links TRBV14 with TRBJ2-7, with D perhaps being TRBD1 or TRBD2 (6 bases each). Trimming left V 4 bases short and J 2 bases short, with 12 bases between. Germline V gene lookup returns CDR1 SGHDN and CDR2 FVKESK. The CDR3 contains 14 residues. The CDR3: CASSRVGGTYEQYF. The CDR3, as DNA: TGTGCCAGCAGCCGGGTAGGGGGGACCTACGAGCAGTACTTC.

A note on this clone: The sample carries other DNA sequences with the same CDR3. The chain combines TRBV5-1 with TRBJ2-7, with D hard to call. This CDR3 region has 13 residues. Germline CDR1 SGHRS, CDR2 YFSETQ. V dropped 0 bases and J dropped 0 bases, with 4 bases sitting between them. For the CDR3, the DNA is TGCGCCAGCAGCTTGGGCAGCTCCTACGAGCAGTACTTC. It encodes CASSLGSSYEQYF. Full variable domain (missing parts from reference TRBV5-1 and TRBJ2-7): KAGVTQTPRYLIKTRGQQVTLSCSPISGHRSVSWYQQTPGQGLQFLFEYFSETQRNKGNFPGRFSGRQFSNSRSEMNVSTLELGDSALYLCASSLGSSYEQYFGPGTRLTVT.

The J gene is TRBJ1-2, the V gene TRBV29-1; D may be TRBD1 (6 bases). The V and J ends lost 8 bases and 6 bases respectively, with 19 bases between them. Germline CDR1 SQVTM, CDR2 ANQGSEA. CDR3 size: 13 residues. For the CDR3, the DNA is TGCAGCTCCGAGGGGGGGAGTGAGAATGGCTACACCTTC. This encodes CSSEGGSENGYTF.

J is TRBJ2-1 and V is TRBV9; TRBD2 is a possible D gene (6 bases). The CDR3 loop spans 13 amino acids. CDR1 is SGDLS and CDR2 is YYNGEE in the germline V gene. V lost 3 bases and J lost 10, with 14 bases in between. The CDR3 loop is CASSAGLLVEQFF. The DNA of the CDR3 is TGTGCCAGCAGCGCGGGACTCCTCGTCGAGCAGTTCTTC.

The rearrangement uses TRBV6-6 and TRBJ1-5; D not certain. The CDR3 has 14 amino acids. The V end lost 2 bases, the J end lost 1 base, and 6 bases lay between the germline ends. Germline V gene sequence: CDR1 MNHNY, CDR2 SVGAGI (reference sequence). CDR3 coding DNA: TGTGCCAGCAGTTACGATAACAGCAATCAGCCCCAGCATTTT. This gives the protein CASSYDNSNQPQHF.

The J gene is TRBJ1-5, the V gene TRBV4-1, with D uncertain. Per the germline V gene, CDR1 is MGHRA and CDR2 is YSYEKL. CDR3 length equals 13 residues. The V end was cut by 6 bases, the J end by 6 bases, with 12 bases between. The CDR3 DNA sequence: TGCGCCAGCAGTCTCGCTTTCGCTCAGCCCCAGCATTTT. This translates into CASSLAFAQPQHF.